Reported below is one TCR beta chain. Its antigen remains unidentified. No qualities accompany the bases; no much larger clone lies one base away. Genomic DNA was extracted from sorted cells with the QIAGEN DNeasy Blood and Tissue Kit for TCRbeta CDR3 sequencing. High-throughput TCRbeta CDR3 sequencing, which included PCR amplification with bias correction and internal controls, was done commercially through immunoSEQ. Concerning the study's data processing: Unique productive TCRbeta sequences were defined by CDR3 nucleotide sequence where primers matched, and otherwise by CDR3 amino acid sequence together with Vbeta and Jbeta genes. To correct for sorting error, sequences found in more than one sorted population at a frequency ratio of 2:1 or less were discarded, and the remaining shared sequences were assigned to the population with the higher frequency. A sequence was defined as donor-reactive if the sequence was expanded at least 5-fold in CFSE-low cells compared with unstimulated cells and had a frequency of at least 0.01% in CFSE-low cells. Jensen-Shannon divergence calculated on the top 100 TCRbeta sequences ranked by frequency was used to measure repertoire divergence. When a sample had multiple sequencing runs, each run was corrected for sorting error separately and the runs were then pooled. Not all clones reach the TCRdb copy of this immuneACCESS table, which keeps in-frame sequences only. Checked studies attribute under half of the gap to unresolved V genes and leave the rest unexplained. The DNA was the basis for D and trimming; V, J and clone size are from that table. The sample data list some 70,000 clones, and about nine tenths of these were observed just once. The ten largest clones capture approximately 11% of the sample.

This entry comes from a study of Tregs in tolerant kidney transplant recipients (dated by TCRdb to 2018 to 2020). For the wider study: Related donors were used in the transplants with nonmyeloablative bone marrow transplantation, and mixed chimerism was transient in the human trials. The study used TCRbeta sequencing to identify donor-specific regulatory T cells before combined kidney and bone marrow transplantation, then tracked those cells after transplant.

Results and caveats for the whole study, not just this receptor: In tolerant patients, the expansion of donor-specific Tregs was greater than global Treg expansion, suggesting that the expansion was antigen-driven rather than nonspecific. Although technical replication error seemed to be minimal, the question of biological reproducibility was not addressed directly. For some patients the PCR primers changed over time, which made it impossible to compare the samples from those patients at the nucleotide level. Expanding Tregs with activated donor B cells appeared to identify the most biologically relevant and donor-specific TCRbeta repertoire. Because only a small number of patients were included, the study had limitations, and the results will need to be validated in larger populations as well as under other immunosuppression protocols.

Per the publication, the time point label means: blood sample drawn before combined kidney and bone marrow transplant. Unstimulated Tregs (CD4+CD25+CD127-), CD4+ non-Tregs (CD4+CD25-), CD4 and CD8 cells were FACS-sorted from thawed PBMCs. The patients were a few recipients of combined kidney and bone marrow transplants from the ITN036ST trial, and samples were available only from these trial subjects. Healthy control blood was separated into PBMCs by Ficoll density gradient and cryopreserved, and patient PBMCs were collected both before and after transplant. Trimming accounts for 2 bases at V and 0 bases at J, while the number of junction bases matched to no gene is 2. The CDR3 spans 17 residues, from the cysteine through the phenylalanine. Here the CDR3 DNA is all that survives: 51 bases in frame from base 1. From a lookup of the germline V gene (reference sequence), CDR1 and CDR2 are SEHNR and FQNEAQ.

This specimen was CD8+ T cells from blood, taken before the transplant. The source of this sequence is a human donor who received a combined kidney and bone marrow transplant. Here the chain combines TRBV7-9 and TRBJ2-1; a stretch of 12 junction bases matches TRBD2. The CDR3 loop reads CASSLPTSGSSYNEQFF. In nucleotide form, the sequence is TGTGCCAGCAGCTTACCGACTAGCGGGAGCTCCTACAATGAGCAGTTCTTC. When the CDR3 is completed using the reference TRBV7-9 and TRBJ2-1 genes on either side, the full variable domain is DTGVSQNPRHKITKRGQNVTFRCDPISEHNRLYWYRQTLGQGPEFLTYFQNEAQLEKSRLLSDRFSAERPKGSFSTLEIQRTEQGDSAMYLCASSLPTSGSSYNEQFFGPGTRLTVL.